This T cell receptor (beta chain) was found in a study of T cell repertoires in cytomegalovirus infection. Study-level information: HLA-B-restricted CMV epitopes that are well studied, plus recently identified HLA-C-restricted ones, were used by the study. The public TCR beta signatures pointed to both CMV infection and matching HLA type. Study findings and constraints: HLA-C-restricted TCR beta clonotypes specific for CMV led the ex vivo response.

TCRdb independently ran MiXCR on the reads; one entry per CDR3 protein. Here the sample spans approximately 120,000 distinct CDR3 sequences, about 30% being singletons. As to this clonotype: No antigen is known for it.

This clonotype was obtained from a human donor in good health (CMV status not recorded). Some clones in this sample may be carry-over from other donors' samples. The sample in question was CD8+ T cells from cultured PBMCs, obtained from culture after CMV antigen stimulation.

Written as DNA, the CDR3 is TGTGCCAGCAGTTACGCGAATACGCAGTATTTT. It yields the protein CASSYANTQYF. V is TRBV6-5 and J is TRBJ2-3; D not resolved. The germline V gene encodes CDR1 MNHEY and CDR2 SVGAGI. The CDR3 totals 11 residues. The V and J ends lost 2 bases and 7 bases respectively, with 4 bases between them.